The 30 T cell receptor beta chains reported below all come from one sample, sequenced in a study of T cell responses to AZD1222 COVID-19 vaccine. Sequencing used immunoSEQ multiplex PCR; TCRdb keeps in-frame clones, though not all of them. The sample has 99,000 or so clones, over 75% seen once. The sample here was peripheral blood, taken on day 0 of AZD1222 vaccination. The receptors originated from an adult in good health.

The rearrangement joins TRBV29-1 to TRBJ1-1; tentatively, D is TRBD1 (5 bases). The CDR3 is 8 residues long. Trimming took 4 bases from V and 14 from J, leaving 8 bases between them. CDR1 and CDR2 (germline): SQVTM, ANQGSEA. CDR3 loop: CSVGGRFF. The DNA for the CDR3 is TGCAGCGTTGGGGGACGCTTCTTT. Full variable domain (remainder filled in from reference TRBV29-1 and TRBJ1-1): SAVISQKPSRDICQRGTSLTIQCQVDSQVTMMFWYRQQPGQSLTLIATANQGSEATYESGFVIDKFPISRPNLTFSTLTVSNMSPEDSSIYLCSVGGRFFGQGTRLTVV.

The chain employs TRBV5-8 and TRBJ2-7, with 8 bases lining up with TRBD1. The CDR3 is 14 amino acids. Germline V gene sequence: CDR1 SGHTS, CDR2 YDEGEE. V was pared by 0 bases and J by 2 bases, with 1 base of the junction left unmatched. The CDR3 DNA reads TGTGCCAGCAGCTTGGGGACAGGGACCTACGAGCAGTACTTC. Translated, it gives CASSLGTGTYEQYF.

This clone was counted once. CDR3 nucleotides: TGTGCCAGTAGTATACACAGGGGGGACTACGAGCAGTACTTC. Translation: CASSIHRGDYEQYF. This chain uses TRBV19 with TRBJ2-7, with 8 bases that match TRBD1. This CDR3 comprises 14 residues. Trimming removed 2 bases from V and 3 bases from J; junction bases left unmatched: 3. The germline gives CDR1 LNHDA, CDR2 SQIVND (reference sequence).

The rearrangement uses TRBV10-1 and TRBJ2-7, with D uncertain. With 4 bases removed from V and 3 bases from J, the gap between germline ends came to 7 bases. Germline V CDR1 and CDR2: WNHNN, SYGVQD (reference sequence). The CDR3 extends over 12 amino acids. CDR3: CASSGLDYEQYF. Here the CDR3 DNA reads TGCGCCAGCAGTGGTCTCGACTACGAGCAGTACTTC.

The chain carries TRBV11-3 and TRBJ2-6; D perhaps matches TRBD2 (6 bases). Looked up from germline, CDR1 is SGHNT and CDR2 is YENEEA. CDR3 length equals 17 residues. V lost 5 bases, J lost 0 bases, and 14 bases lay in between. CDR3 region: CASSISGGTSGANVLTF. The CDR3 region has the DNA TGTGCCAGCAGCATTAGTGGGGGGACCTCTGGGGCCAACGTCCTGACTTTC.

Comments on this clone: The conserved closing phenylalanine or tryptophan is absent in this CDR3, likely reflecting a read error. The chain has TRBV6-6 and TRBJ1-6; no clear D gene. Trimming stripped 5 bases from V and 8 bases from J, with 19 bases between. The CDR3 is 16 residues long. The germline gives CDR1 MNHNY, CDR2 SVGAGI (reference sequence). CDR3 in amino acids: CASSPDGVGPHSPLHL. CDR3 nucleotides: TGTGCCAGCAGTCCCGACGGGGTAGGACCCCATTCACCCCTCCACCTT.

V is TRBV19 and J is TRBJ2-7; 9 bases are a match to TRBD1. V dropped 10 bases and J dropped 6; count of bases not matched to a gene: 10. CDR3 length: 13 residues. The V gene's germline CDR1 is LNHDA and CDR2 SQIVND (reference sequence). The CDR3 loop reads CAKRTGEALEQYF. In DNA form, the CDR3 reads TGTGCCAAGCGGACAGGGGAGGCCCTCGAGCAGTACTTC.

The chain recombines TRBV27 with TRBJ1-2, with a weak D call TRBD1 (5 bases). The V gene's germline CDR1 is MNHEY and CDR2 SMNVEV (reference sequence). Trimming shortened V by 6 bases and J by 7 bases, and 15 bases separated the two germline ends. There are 13 residues in the CDR3. CDR3 in amino acids: CASSESEGAGYTF. The CDR3 coding sequence is TGTGCCAGCAGCGAATCGGAAGGGGCTGGCTACACCTTC.

V and J are TRBV29-1 and TRBJ2-1, with D perhaps TRBD1 or TRBD2 (6 bases each). This CDR3 region has 17 residues. Germline V CDR1 and CDR2: SQVTM, ANQGSEA. V was trimmed by 2 bases and J by 5 bases, leaving 22 bases between them. The CDR3 coding sequence is TGCAGCGTTGAAAAAGTTGAGTGGGGGGCCATCCACAATGAGCAGTTCTTC. It specifies CSVEKVEWGAIHNEQFF.

This clone was counted many times. The chain has TRBV7-3 and TRBJ1-1; the D is unclear. CDR1 is SGHTA and CDR2 is FQGTGA in the germline V gene. The CDR3 loop spans 17 amino acids. Trimming left V 5 bases short and J 3 bases short, with 22 bases between. CDR3 DNA: TGTGCCAGCAGCCCCGATAGCAGGAGTCGACGCTACACTGAAGCTTTCTTT. Protein product: CASSPDSRSRRYTEAFF.

This rearrangement joins TRBV4-1 to TRBJ1-5, with a tentative D call TRBD1 (5 bases). This CDR3 region has 18 residues. The V gene's germline CDR1 is MGHRA and CDR2 YSYEKL. Trimming left V 4 bases short and J 3 bases short, with 22 bases between. The CDR3 region is CASSRWLQVAGLNQPQHF. CDR3 coding DNA: TGCGCCAGCAGCCGGTGGTTACAGGTTGCCGGGCTCAATCAGCCCCAGCATTTT.

The rearrangement uses TRBV15 and TRBJ2-2, with TRBD2 matching 7 bases. CDR3 length: 19 residues. The J segment lost 1 base and the V segment lost 0 bases, leaving 11 bases of the junction unmatched. In germline, CDR1 is LNHNV, CDR2 YYDKDF (reference sequence). CDR3 sequence reads: CATSRDGVSGEGNTGELFF. CDR3 in DNA: TGTGCCACCAGCAGAGATGGGGTGAGTGGGGAGGGGAACACCGGGGAGCTGTTTTTT. The entire variable domain, with the rest obtained from reference TRBV15 and TRBJ2-2, is as follows: DAMVIQNPRYQVTQFGKPVTLSCSQTLNHNVMYWYQQKSSQAPKLLFHYYDKDFNNEADTPDNFQSRRPNTSFCFLDIRSPGLGDTAMYLCATSRDGVSGEGNTGELFFGEGSRLTVL.

The gene calls are TRBV5-4 and TRBJ2-7; no firm D call. The germline CDR1 and CDR2 sequences are SGHNT and YYREEE (reference sequence). This CDR3 has 12 amino acids. Trimming cost V 5 bases and J 5 bases, with 11 bases left between them. The chain's CDR3 is CASRSDKDEQYF. DNA of the CDR3: TGTGCCAGCAGATCTGACAAGGACGAGCAGTACTTC. The full variable domain, rest sourced from reference TRBV5-4 and TRBJ2-7, is ETGVTQSPTHLIKTRGQQVTLRCSSQSGHNTVSWYQQALGQGPQFIFQYYREEENGRGNFPPRFSGLQFPNYSSELNVNALELDDSALYLCASRSDKDEQYFGPGTRLTVT.

V usage is TRBV9 and J usage is TRBJ1-1; tentatively, D is TRBD1 (5 bases). Germline CDR1 SGDLS, CDR2 YYNGEE. CDR3 size: 17 residues. Trimming stripped 2 bases from V and 0 bases from J, with 17 bases between. CDR3: CASSVHGGRDLNTEAFF. For the CDR3, the DNA is TGTGCCAGCAGCGTCCACGGGGGGAGGGACCTGAACACTGAAGCTTTCTTT.

CDR3 nucleotides: TGCGCCAGCAGTGAGCATACTTTCGGTGGGGCTAGCACAGATACGCAGTATTTT. It codes for CASSEHTFGGASTDTQYF. V gene TRBV10-2 combines with J gene TRBJ2-3, with D maybe TRBD1 (5 bases). The V and J ends lost 2 bases and 0 bases respectively, with 18 bases between them. This CDR3 is 18 amino acids long. Per germline, CDR1 WSHSY and CDR2 SAAADI.

The V call is TRBV6-5, the J call TRBJ2-1; the match to TRBD2 covers 7 bases. Germline CDR1 is MNHEY and CDR2 is SVGAGI. This CDR3 region has 16 residues. After removal of 2 bases from V and 9 bases from J, the junction contained 13 bases not matched to a gene. This CDR3 reads CASSYRRGGLRLEQFF. In nucleotides, the CDR3 is TGTGCCAGCAGTTACCGCCGTGGGGGACTACGGCTTGAGCAGTTCTTC.

The chain joins TRBV4-1 to TRBJ2-5; weak D call: TRBD2 (5 bases). Per germline, CDR1 MGHRA and CDR2 YSYEKL. V lost 1 base and J lost 2, with 11 bases in between. The CDR3 totals 15 residues. In DNA form, the CDR3 reads TGCGCCAGCAGCCAAGGAGGGCAGGCGCAAGAGACCCAGTACTTC. Protein sequence: CASSQGGQAQETQYF.

The chain links TRBV5-6 to TRBJ2-5; D may be TRBD1 or TRBD2 (6 bases each). CDR3 size: 16 residues. The germline CDR1 and CDR2 sequences are SGHDT and YYEEEE. The ends were cut back, 2 bases at V and 4 bases at J, with 18 bases in the middle. This chain's CDR3 is CASSFLDPGAGETQYF. The CDR3 bases are TGTGCCAGCAGCTTCTTGGATCCGGGGGCAGGAGAGACCCAGTACTTC. Using reference TRBV5-6 and TRBJ2-5 for the parts outside the CDR3, the full variable domain is DAGVTQSPTHLIKTRGQQVTLRCSPKSGHDTVSWYQQALGQGPQFIFQYYEEEERQRGNFPDRFSGHQFPNYSSELNVNALLLGDSALYLCASSFLDPGAGETQYFGPGTRLLVL.

A note on this clone: The germline gene is not matched at one end of the junction; a read error may be the cause. The CDR3 loop reads CSVQDDRGPYEQYF. CDR3 nucleotide sequence: TGCAGCGTTCAAGACGACCGAGGACCCTACGAGCAGTACTTC. The rearrangement joins TRBV29-1 to TRBJ2-7, with D hard to call. Germline V CDR1 and CDR2: SQVTM, ANQGSEA. CDR3 length: 14 amino acids.

The chain couples TRBV7-9 to TRBJ1-1; a weak D match, TRBD1 (5 bases). Germline V gives CDR1 SEHNR, CDR2 FQNEAQ (reference sequence). The CDR3 consists of 13 residues. V shed 5 bases and J shed 3 bases, with 10 bases lying between them. CDR3 nucleotide sequence: TGTGCCAGCAGCCGAGGGGACCACACTGAAGCTTTCTTT. Amino acids: CASSRGDHTEAFF.

The chain recombines TRBV4-2 with TRBJ2-1, with D possibly TRBD2 on 6 matching bases. The CDR3 totals 14 residues. Trimming stripped 7 bases from V and 5 bases from J, with 15 bases between. The germline gives CDR1 LGHNA, CDR2 YNFKEQ. The CDR3 DNA follows: TGTGCCAGCACCCCAGCGGGTCCTAACAATGAGCAGTTCTTC. It is translated as CASTPAGPNNEQFF.

The chain carries TRBV3-1 (or the pseudogene TRBV3-2) and TRBJ2-7, with D perhaps being TRBD1 or TRBD2 (6 bases each). The germline V gene encodes CDR1 LGHDT and CDR2 YNNKEL (reference sequence). V shed 6 bases and J shed 5 bases, with 11 bases lying between them. The length of the CDR3 is 12 residues. Here the CDR3 reads CASRSGGDEQYF. In DNA form, the CDR3 reads TGTGCCAGCAGGTCCGGGGGCGACGAGCAGTACTTC.

Note on this clone: In this CDR3 the conserved last residue, phenylalanine or tryptophan, is missing, so a read error is likely. CDR3 coding DNA: TGTGCCAGCAGGGCACGTATGACAGGGGGCGGATCACCCCTCCACCTT. Translating gives CASRARMTGGGSPLHL. V usage is TRBV2 and J usage is TRBJ1-6, with 10 bases matching TRBD1. The ends lost 6 bases at V and 10 bases at J; junction bases unmatched: 12. Germline CDR1 is SNHLY and CDR2 is FYNNEI. The CDR3 has 16 residues.

V and J are TRBV7-9 and TRBJ2-7; 9 positions agree with TRBD2. This CDR3 has 13 residues. Looked up from germline, CDR1 is SEHNR and CDR2 is FQNEAQ (reference sequence). V trimming: 1 base; J trimming: 6 bases; junction bases outside the gene matches: 1. CDR3 bases: TGTGCCAGCAGCTTAGGTAGCGGGGGCGAGCAGTACTTC. Its protein is CASSLGSGGEQYF.

This rearrangement joins TRBV19 to TRBJ2-7; 8 bases are shared with TRBD1. With 9 bases clipped from V and 0 bases from J, the junction kept 10 bases outside the gene matches. The CDR3 is 15 amino acids. Germline V lookup: CDR1 LNHDA, CDR2 SQIVND (reference sequence). CDR3 nucleotide sequence: TGTGCCAGCCGAACGGGACAGGAAAGCTCCTACGAGCAGTACTTC. This translates into CASRTGQESSYEQYF.

V is TRBV27 and J is TRBJ2-3, with 8 bases lining up with TRBD2. Germline lookup yields CDR1 MNHEY and CDR2 SMNVEV (reference sequence). This CDR3 is 13 amino acids long. Unmatched junction bases numbered 4, after V lost 6 bases and J lost 5 bases. The CDR3 protein is CASRGLVRDTQYF. The CDR3 DNA reads TGTGCCAGCAGGGGACTAGTGAGAGATACGCAGTATTTT.

The chain carries TRBV6-5 and TRBJ1-3; TRBD1 agrees at 10 bases. The CDR3 is 15 residues long. The germline gives CDR1 MNHEY, CDR2 SVGAGI. V gave up 2 bases and J gave up 2 bases; unmatched junction bases: 0. CDR3 DNA: TGTGCCAGCAGTTACGACAGGGGGCCTGGAAACACCATATATTTT. It specifies CASSYDRGPGNTIYF.

The chain combines TRBV13 with TRBJ2-5, with 9 nucleotides matching TRBD2. V lost 4 bases, J lost 0 bases, and 12 bases stayed unmatched. This CDR3 has 18 residues. Germline lookup yields CDR1 PRHDT and CDR2 FYEKMQ (reference sequence). The CDR3, as DNA: TGTGCCAGCAGCTCAGAATCCCCTAGCGGGAATAACCAAGAGACCCAGTACTTC. It encodes CASSSESPSGNNQETQYF.

The chain combines TRBV5-6 with TRBJ2-7, with 7 bases matching TRBD1. This CDR3 region has 14 residues. With 2 bases clipped from V and 3 bases from J, the junction kept 5 bases outside the gene matches. Germline CDR1 SGHDT, CDR2 YYEEEE. The CDR3 region has the DNA TGTGCCAGCAGCTTTTTAGACAGGGACTACGAGCAGTACTTC. Amino acid sequence: CASSFLDRDYEQYF. Filled out from reference TRBV5-6 and TRBJ2-7, the complete variable domain reads DAGVTQSPTHLIKTRGQQVTLRCSPKSGHDTVSWYQQALGQGPQFIFQYYEEEERQRGNFPDRFSGHQFPNYSSELNVNALLLGDSALYLCASSFLDRDYEQYFGPGTRLTVT.

The rearrangement links TRBV12-5 to TRBJ1-5, with D perhaps matching TRBD1 (6 bases). V lost 4 bases, J lost 0 bases, and 10 bases lay in between. This CDR3 contains 15 residues. Germline loops: CDR1 LGHNT, CDR2 FRNRAP. As DNA, the CDR3 is TGTGCTAGTGGTTCTACGACAGGTAGCAATCAGCCCCAGCATTTT. Protein product: CASGSTTGSNQPQHF.